This record concerns one TCR beta chain sequence. The antigen is not known. Germline CDR1 MNHNS, CDR2 SASEGT. The length of the CDR3 is 14 residues. V was pared by 4 bases and J by 1 base, with 9 bases between. Unique molecular identifiers were present in the TCR beta cDNA libraries. TCRdb reprocessed the PCR reads via MiXCR and lists one record per CDR3 protein. The sample includes fewer than 700,000 distinct CDR3 sequences, roughly 47% of them seen just once. This record comes from a study of post-analysis software for immune sequencing data. Study observations and caveats: Normalized Chao1 diversity in multiple sclerosis patients fell significantly below that of controls. Patients used about five TRBV segments, including TRBV5-6, TRBV5-1 and TRBV20-1, more often than controls.

J is TRBJ2-3 and V is TRBV6-1; tentatively, D is TRBD1 (5 bases). The sample comprised blood. The origin of this receptor is a girl aged 10-17 years with multiple sclerosis. This CDR3 reads CASSVSTGTDTQYF. The DNA for the CDR3 is TGTGCCAGCAGTGTCTCGACAGGCACAGATACGCAGTATTTT.